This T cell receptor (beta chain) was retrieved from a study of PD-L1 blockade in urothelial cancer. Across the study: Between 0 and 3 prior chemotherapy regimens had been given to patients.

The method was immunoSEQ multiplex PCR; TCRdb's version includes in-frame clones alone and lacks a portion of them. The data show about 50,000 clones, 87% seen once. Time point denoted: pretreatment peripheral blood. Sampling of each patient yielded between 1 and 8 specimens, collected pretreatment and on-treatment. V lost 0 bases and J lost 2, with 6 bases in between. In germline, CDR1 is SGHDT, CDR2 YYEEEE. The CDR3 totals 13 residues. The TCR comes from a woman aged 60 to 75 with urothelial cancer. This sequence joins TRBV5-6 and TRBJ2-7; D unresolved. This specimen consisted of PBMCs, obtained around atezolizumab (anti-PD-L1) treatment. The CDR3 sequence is CASSLAPAYEQYF. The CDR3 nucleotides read TGTGCCAGCAGCTTGGCCCCAGCCTACGAGCAGTACTTC.